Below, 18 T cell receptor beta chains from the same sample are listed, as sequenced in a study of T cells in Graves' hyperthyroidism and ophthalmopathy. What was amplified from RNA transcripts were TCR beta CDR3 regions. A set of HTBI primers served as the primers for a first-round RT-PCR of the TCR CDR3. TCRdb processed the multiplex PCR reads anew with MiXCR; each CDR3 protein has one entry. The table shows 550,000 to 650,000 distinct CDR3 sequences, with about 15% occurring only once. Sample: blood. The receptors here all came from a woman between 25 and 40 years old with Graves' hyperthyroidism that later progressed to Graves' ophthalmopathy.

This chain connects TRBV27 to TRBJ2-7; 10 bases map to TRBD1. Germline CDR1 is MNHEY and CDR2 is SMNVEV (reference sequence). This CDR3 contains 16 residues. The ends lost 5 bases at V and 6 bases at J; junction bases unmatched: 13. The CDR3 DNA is TGTGCCAGCAGTGGATCCGGGACAGGGGACCTCGGCGAGCAGTACTTC. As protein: CASSGSGTGDLGEQYF.

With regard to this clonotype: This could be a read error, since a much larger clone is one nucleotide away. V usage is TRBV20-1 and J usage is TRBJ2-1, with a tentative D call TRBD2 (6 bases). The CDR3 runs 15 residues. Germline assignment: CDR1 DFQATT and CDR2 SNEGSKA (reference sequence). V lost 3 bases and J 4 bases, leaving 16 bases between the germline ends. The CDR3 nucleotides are TGCAGTGCTAGCGCTACTGGCGGGGTTTACAATGAGCAGTTCTTC. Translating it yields CSASATGGVYNEQFF.

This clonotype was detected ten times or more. The CDR3 DNA sequence: TGTGCCAGCAGCCCCGCTAGCGGAATCCAAGAGACCCAGTACTTC. This codes for CASSPASGIQETQYF. V gene TRBV28 combines with J gene TRBJ2-5; 7 bases fit TRBD2. The CDR3 contains 15 residues. Losses at the gene ends were 6 bases for V and 1 base for J; bases not matched to a gene: 8. Germline V gene data show CDR1 as MDHEN and CDR2 as SYDVKM.

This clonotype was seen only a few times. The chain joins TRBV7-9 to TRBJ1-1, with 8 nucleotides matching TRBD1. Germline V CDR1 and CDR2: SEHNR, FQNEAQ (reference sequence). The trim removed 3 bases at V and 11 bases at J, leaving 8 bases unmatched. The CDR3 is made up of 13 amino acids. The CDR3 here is CASSLGTGGGAFF. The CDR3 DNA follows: TGTGCCAGCAGCTTGGGGACAGGAGGCGGGGCTTTCTTT.

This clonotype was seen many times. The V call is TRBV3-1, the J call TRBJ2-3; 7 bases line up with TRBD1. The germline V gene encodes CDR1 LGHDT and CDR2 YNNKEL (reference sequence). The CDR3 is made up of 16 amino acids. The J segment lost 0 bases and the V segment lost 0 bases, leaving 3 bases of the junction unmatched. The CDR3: CASSQDWGQSTDTQYF. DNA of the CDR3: TGTGCCAGCAGCCAAGACTGGGGACAGAGCACAGATACGCAGTATTTT.

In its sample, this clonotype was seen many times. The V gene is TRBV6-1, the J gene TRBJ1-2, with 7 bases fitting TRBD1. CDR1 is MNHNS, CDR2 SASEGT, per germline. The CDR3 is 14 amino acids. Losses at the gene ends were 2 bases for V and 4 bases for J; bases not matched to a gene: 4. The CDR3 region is CASSESTGPYGYTF. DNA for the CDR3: TGTGCCAGCAGTGAATCGACAGGGCCCTATGGCTACACCTTC.

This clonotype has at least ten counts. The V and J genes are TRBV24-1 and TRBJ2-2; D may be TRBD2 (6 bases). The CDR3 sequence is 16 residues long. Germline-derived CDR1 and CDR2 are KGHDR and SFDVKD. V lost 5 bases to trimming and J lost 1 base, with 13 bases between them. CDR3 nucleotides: TGTGCCACCAGTGCCCGGGGGATTATGAACACCGGGGAGCTGTTTTTT. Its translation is CATSARGIMNTGELFF.

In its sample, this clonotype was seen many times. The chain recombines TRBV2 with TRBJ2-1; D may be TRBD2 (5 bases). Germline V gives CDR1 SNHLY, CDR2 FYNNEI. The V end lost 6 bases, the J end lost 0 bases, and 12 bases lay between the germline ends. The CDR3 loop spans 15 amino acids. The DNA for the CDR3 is TGTGCCAGCAGGGACGGGAAAAGCTCCTACAATGAGCAGTTCTTC. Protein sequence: CASRDGKSSYNEQFF.

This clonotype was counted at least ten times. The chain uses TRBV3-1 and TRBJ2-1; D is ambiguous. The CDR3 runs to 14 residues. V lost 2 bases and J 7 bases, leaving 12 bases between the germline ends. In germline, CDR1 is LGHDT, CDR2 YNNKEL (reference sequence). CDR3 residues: CASSQFGSYNEQFF. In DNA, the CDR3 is TGTGCCAGCAGCCAATTCGGGTCGTATAATGAGCAGTTCTTC.

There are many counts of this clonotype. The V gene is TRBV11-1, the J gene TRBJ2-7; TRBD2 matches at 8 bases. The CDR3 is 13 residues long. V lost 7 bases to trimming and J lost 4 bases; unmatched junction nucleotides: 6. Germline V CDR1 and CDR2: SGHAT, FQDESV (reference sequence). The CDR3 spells CASTLREGYEQYF. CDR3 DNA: TGTGCCAGCACCCTCCGGGAGGGATACGAGCAGTACTTC.

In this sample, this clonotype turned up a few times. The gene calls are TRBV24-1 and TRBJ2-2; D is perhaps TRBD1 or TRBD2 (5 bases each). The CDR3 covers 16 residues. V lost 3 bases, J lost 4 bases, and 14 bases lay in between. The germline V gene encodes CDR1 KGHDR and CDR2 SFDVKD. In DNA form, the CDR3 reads TGTGCCACCAGTGATGGTGGGGGAGTGACCACCGGGGAGCTGTTTTTT. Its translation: CATSDGGGVTTGELFF.

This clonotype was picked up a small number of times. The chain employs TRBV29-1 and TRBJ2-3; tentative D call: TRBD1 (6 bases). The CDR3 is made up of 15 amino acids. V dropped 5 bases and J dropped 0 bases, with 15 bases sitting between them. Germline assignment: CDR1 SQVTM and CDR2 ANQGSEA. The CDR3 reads CSVTGPSLSTDTQYF. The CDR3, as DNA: TGCAGCGTTACAGGGCCTTCCCTTAGCACAGATACGCAGTATTTT.

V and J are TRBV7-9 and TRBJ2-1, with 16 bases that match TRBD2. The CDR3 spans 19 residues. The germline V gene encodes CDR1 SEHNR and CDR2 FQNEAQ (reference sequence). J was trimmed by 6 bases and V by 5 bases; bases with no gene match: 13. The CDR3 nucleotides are TGTGCCAGCAGCGACGCCGGGACTAGCGGGAGGGCCGGGTGCAATGAGCAGTTCTTC. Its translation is CASSDAGTSGRAGCNEQFF.

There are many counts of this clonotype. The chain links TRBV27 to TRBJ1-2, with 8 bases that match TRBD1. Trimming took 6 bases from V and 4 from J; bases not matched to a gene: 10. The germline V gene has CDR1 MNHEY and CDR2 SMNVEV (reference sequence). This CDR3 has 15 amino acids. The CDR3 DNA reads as TGTGCCAGCAGCTCCACCCGGACAGGGCCCTATGGCTACACCTTC. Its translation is CASSSTRTGPYGYTF.

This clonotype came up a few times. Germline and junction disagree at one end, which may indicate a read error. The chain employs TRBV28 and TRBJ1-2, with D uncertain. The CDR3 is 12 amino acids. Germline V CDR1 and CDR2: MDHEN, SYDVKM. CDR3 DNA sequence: TGTGCCAACAGTTCCTTCAGCTATGGCTACACCTTC. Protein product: CANSSFSYGYTF.

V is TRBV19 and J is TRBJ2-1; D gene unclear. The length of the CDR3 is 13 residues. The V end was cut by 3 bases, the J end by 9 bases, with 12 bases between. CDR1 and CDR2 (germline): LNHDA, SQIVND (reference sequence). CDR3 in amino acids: CASSIPDSREQFF. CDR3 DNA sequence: TGTGCCAGTAGTATCCCCGACTCCCGTGAGCAGTTCTTC.

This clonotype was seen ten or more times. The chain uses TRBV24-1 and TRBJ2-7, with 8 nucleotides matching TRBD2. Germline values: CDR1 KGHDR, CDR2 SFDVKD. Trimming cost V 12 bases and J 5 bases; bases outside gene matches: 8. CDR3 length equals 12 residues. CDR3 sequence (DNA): TGTGCCGTGGGGAGCGGGGGCGACGAGCAGTACTTC. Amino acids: CAVGSGGDEQYF.

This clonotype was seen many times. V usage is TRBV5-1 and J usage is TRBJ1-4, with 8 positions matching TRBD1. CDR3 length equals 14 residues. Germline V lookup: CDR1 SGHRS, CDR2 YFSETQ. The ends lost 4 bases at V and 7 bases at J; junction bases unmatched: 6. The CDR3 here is CASSGSGGVEKLFF. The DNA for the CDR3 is TGCGCCAGCAGCGGGTCAGGGGGCGTTGAAAAACTGTTTTTT.